This T cell receptor beta chain was captured in a study of blood T cells in healthy people across ages. Primed by a sample-barcoded 5' primer and a J-beta primer mix, a second PCR proceeded for about 7 to 12 cycles. One entry per CDR3 protein, called by TCRdb with MiXCR from the 5' RACE reads. The repertoire includes roughly 900,000 distinct CDR3 sequences, about 44% of them detected once, and roughly 13% sits in the top ten. As concerns this clonotype: Antigen: not known.

Study conclusions and caveats: Compared with aged donors, long-lived donors showed fewer expanded clones, suggesting selection. Because sorting was not performed, PBMCs prevented conclusive naive versus antigen-experienced comparison.

Each sample gave at least 6 million isolated PBMCs. The germline V gene has CDR1 MNHNS and CDR2 SASEGT. This CDR3 comprises 16 residues. The V and J ends lost 4 bases and 1 base, in that order; junction bases with no gene match: 7. This sequence originates from a man aged 25-45 years in good health. Sequenced sample: blood. The rearrangement joins TRBV6-1 to TRBJ2-3, with 8 bases matching TRBD1. DNA for the CDR3: TGTGCCAGCAGTGGTTTTATGGGACAGGGCACAGATACGCAGTATTTT. Its protein is CASSGFMGQGTDTQYF.